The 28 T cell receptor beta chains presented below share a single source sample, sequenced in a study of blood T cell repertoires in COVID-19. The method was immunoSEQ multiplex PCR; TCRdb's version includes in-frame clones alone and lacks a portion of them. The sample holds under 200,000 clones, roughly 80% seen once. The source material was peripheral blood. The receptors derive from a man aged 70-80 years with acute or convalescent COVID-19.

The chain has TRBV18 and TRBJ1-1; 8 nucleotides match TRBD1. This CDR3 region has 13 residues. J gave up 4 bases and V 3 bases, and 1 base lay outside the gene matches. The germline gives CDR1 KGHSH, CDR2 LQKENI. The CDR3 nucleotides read TGTGCCAGCTCACCGACAGGGGTCACTGAAGCTTTCTTT. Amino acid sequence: CASSPTGVTEAFF.

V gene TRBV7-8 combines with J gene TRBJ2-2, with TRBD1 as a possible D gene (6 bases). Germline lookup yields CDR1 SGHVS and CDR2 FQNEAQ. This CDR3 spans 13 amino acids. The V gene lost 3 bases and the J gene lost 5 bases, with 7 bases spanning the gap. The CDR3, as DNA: TGTGCCAGCAGCTTTACAGGGACCGGGGAGCTGTTTTTT. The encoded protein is CASSFTGTGELFF.

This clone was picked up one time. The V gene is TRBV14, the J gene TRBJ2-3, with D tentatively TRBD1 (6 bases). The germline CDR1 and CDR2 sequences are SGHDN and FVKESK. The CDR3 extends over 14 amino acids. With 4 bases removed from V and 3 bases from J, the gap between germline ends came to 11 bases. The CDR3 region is CASSLRGLTDTQYF. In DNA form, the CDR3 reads TGTGCCAGCAGCCTCAGGGGCTTGACAGATACGCAGTATTTT.

CDR3 protein: CASSLTANTEAFF. The CDR3 DNA sequence: TGTGCCAGCAGCTTGACAGCGAACACTGAAGCTTTCTTT. This rearrangement joins TRBV7-3 to TRBJ1-1, with D possibly matching TRBD1 (5 bases). This CDR3 has 13 residues. Germline-derived CDR1 and CDR2 are SGHTA and FQGTGA. V lost 3 bases and J 1 base, leaving 6 bases between the germline ends.

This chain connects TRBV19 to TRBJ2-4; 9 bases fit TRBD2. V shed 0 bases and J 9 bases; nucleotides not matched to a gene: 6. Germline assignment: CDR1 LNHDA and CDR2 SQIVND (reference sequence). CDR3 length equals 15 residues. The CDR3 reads CASSIDKAGGFIQYF. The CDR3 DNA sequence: TGTGCCAGTAGTATAGATAAGGCGGGAGGGTTCATTCAGTACTTC.

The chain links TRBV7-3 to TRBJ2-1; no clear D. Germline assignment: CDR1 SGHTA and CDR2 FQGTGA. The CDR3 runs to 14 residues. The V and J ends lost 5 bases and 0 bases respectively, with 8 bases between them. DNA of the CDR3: TGTGCCAGCAGCGCGATTAGCTCCTACAATGAGCAGTTCTTC. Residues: CASSAISSYNEQFF.

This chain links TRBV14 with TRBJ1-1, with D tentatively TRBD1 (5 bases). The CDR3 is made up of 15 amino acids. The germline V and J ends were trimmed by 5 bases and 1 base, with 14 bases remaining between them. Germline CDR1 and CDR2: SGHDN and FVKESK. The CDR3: CASSTTPQGNTEAFF. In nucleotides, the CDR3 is TGTGCCAGCAGCACTACTCCCCAGGGGAACACTGAAGCTTTCTTT.

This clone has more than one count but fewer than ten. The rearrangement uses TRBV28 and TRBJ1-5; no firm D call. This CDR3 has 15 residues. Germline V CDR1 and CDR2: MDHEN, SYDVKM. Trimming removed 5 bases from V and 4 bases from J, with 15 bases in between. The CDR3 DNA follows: TGTGCCAGCAGTCCCTCCGGGGTAGGAAATCAGCCCCAGCATTTT. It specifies CASSPSGVGNQPQHF.

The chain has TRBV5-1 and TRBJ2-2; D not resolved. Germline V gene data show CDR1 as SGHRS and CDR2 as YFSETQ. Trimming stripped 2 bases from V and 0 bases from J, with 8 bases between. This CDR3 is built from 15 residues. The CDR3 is CASSLQPSNTGELFF. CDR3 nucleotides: TGCGCCAGCAGCTTACAGCCCTCGAACACCGGGGAGCTGTTTTTT. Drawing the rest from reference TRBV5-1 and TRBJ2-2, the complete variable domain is KAGVTQTPRYLIKTRGQQVTLSCSPISGHRSVSWYQQTPGQGLQFLFEYFSETQRNKGNFPGRFSGRQFSNSRSEMNVSTLELGDSALYLCASSLQPSNTGELFFGEGSRLTVL.

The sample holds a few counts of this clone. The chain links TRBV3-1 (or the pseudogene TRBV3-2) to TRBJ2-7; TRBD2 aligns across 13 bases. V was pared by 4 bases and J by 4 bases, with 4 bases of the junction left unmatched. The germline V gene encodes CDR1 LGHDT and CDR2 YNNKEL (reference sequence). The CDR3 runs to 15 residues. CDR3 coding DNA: TGTGCCAGCAGCCGGACTAGCGGGGGAATTTACGAGCAGTACTTC. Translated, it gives CASSRTSGGIYEQYF.

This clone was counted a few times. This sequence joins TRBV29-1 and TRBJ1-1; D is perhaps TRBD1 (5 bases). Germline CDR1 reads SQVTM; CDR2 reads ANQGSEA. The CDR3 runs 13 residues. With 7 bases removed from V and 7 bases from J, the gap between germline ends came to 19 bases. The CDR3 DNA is TGCAGCGCCCGACCGGGACTCCTTATTGAAGCTTTCTTT. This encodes CSARPGLLIEAFF.

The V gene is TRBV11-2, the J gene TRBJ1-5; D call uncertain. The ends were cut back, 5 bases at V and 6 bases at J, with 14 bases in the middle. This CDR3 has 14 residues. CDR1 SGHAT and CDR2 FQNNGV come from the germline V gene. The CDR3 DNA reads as TGTGCCAGCAGCCGCAATGAGGTTGGTCAGCCCCAGCATTTT. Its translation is CASSRNEVGQPQHF.

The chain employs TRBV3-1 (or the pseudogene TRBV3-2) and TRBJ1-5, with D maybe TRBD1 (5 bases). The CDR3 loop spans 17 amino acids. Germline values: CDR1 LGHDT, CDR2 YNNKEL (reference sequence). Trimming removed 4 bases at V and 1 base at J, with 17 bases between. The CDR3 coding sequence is TGTGCCAGCAGCCCTTGGGGGGGAGGTCGGAGCAATCAGCCCCAGCATTTT. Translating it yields CASSPWGGGRSNQPQHF.

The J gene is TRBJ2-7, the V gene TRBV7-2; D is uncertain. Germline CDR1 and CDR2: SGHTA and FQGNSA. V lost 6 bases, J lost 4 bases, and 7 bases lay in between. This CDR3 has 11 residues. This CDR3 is CASSNSYEQYF. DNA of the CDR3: TGTGCCAGCAGTAACAGTTACGAGCAGTACTTC.

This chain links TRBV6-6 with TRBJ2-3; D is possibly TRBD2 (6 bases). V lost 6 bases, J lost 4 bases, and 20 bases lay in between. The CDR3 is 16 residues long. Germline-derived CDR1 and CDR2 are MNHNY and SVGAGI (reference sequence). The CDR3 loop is CASSSTGRGGSDTQYF. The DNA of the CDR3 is TGTGCCAGCAGCTCCACCGGGCGGGGAGGCTCAGATACGCAGTATTTT.

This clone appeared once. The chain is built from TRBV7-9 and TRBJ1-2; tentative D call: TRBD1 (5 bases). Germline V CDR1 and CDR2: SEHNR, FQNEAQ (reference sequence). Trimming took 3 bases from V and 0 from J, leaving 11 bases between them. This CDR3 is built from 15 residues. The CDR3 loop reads CASSFGGSSNYGYTF. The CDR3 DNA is TGTGCCAGCAGCTTCGGGGGTTCCTCTAACTATGGCTACACCTTC.

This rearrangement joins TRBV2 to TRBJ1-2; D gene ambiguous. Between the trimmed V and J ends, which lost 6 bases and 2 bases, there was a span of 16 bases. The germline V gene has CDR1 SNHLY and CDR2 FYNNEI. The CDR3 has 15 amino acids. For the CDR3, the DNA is TGTGCCAGCAGCCAGCTAGGAGGCTTCAACTATGGCTACACCTTC. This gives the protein CASSQLGGFNYGYTF.

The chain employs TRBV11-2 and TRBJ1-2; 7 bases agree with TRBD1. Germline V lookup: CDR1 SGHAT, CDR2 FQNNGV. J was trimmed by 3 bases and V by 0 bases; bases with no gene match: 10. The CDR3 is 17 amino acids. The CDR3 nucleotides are TGTGCCAGCAGCTTAGAAATGGAGACAGGGCTGGACTATGGCTACACCTTC. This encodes CASSLEMETGLDYGYTF.

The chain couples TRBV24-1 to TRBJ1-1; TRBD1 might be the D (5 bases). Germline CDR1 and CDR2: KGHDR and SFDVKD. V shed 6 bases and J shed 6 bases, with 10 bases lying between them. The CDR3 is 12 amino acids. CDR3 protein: CATSLRGAEAFF. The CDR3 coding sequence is TGTGCCACCAGTTTGCGGGGCGCTGAAGCTTTCTTT.

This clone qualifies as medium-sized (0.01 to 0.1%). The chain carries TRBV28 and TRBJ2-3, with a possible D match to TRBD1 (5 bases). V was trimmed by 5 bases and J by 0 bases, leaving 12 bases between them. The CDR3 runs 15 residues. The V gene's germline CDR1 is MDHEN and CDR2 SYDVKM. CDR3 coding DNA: TGTGCCAGCAGTCTATACAGGCCTAGCACAGATACGCAGTATTTT. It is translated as CASSLYRPSTDTQYF.

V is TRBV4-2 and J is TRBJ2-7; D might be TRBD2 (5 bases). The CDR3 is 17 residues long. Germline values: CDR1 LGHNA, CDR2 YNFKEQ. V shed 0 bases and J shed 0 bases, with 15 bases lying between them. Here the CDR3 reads CASSQDLGMSFSYEQYF. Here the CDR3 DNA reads TGTGCCAGCAGCCAAGATCTCGGGATGTCGTTCTCCTACGAGCAGTACTTC.

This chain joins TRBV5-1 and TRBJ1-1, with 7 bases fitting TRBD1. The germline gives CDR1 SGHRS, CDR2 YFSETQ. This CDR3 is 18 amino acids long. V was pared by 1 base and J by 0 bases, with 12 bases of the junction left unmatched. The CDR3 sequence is CASSLWGVGQVMNTEAFF. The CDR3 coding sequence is TGCGCCAGCAGCTTGTGGGGAGTTGGACAGGTTATGAACACTGAAGCTTTCTTT.

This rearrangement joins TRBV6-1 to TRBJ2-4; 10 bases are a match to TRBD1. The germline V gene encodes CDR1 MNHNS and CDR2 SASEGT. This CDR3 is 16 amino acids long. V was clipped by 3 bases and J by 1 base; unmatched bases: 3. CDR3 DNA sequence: TGTGCCAGCAGTGATGACAGGGGGCCGGCCAAAAACATTCAGTACTTC. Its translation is CASSDDRGPAKNIQYF.

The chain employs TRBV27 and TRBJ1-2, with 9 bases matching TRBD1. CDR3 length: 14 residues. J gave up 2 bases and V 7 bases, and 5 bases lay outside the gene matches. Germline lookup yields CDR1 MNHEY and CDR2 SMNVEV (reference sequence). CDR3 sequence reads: CASKFGTGNYGYTF. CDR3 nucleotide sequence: TGTGCCAGCAAATTCGGGACAGGGAACTATGGCTACACCTTC.

The DNA for the CDR3 is TGTGCCAGCAGCTTAGTACCTAGCGGGACCTACAATGAGCAGTTCTTC. Amino acids: CASSLVPSGTYNEQFF. V is TRBV11-3 and J is TRBJ2-1; 9 nucleotides match TRBD2. CDR3 length equals 16 residues. V lost 1 base to trimming and J lost 2 bases; unmatched junction nucleotides: 3. CDR1 SGHNT and CDR2 YENEEA come from the germline V gene.

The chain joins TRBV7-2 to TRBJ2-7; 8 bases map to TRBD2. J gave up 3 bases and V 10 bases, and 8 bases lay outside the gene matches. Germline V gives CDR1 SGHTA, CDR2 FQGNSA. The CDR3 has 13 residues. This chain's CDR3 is CAKSGGRCYEQYF. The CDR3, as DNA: TGTGCCAAGTCGGGGGGGCGTTGCTACGAGCAGTACTTC.

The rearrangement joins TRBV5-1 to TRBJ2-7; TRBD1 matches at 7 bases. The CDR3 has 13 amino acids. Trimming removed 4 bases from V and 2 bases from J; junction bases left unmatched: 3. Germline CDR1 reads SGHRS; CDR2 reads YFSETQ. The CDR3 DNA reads TGCGCCAGCAGCGGGGGACAGACCTACGAGCAGTACTTC. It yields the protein CASSGGQTYEQYF.

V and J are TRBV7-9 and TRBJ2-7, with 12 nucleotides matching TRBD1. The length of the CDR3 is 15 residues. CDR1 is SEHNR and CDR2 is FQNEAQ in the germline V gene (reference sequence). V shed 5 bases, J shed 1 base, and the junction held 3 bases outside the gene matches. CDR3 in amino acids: CASSQGQGASYEQYF. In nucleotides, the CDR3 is TGTGCCAGCAGCCAGGGACAGGGGGCGTCCTACGAGCAGTACTTC.